This T cell receptor (beta chain) was sequenced in a study of T cell repertoires in cytomegalovirus infection. Study summary: CMV infection plus the matching HLA type was flagged by public TCR beta signatures. Study-level results: CMV carriers having the relevant HLA were flagged by cumulative public TCR beta family frequency. The ex vivo response was dominated by HLA-C-restricted CMV-specific TCR beta clonotypes.

CDR1 and CDR2 from the germline V gene are DFQATT and SNEGSKA (reference sequence). The V end was cut by 2 bases, the J end by 1 base, with 11 bases between. The CDR3 contains 14 residues. There are a few counts of this clonotype. The antigen is undetermined. One entry per CDR3 protein, called by TCRdb with MiXCR from the reads. Of roughly 320,000 distinct CDR3 sequences detected, 9.5% appear once; the ten largest clones hold approximately 4.5%. The sequenced sample was PBMCs. The TCR sequence derives from a human donor in good health (CMV status not recorded). Some clones in this sample may be carry-over from other donors' samples. The V call is TRBV20-1, the J call TRBJ1-1, with no clear D. The CDR3 DNA follows: TGCAGTGCTAGATTTGGGCATGGGAACACTGAAGCTTTCTTT. Translated: CSARFGHGNTEAFF.